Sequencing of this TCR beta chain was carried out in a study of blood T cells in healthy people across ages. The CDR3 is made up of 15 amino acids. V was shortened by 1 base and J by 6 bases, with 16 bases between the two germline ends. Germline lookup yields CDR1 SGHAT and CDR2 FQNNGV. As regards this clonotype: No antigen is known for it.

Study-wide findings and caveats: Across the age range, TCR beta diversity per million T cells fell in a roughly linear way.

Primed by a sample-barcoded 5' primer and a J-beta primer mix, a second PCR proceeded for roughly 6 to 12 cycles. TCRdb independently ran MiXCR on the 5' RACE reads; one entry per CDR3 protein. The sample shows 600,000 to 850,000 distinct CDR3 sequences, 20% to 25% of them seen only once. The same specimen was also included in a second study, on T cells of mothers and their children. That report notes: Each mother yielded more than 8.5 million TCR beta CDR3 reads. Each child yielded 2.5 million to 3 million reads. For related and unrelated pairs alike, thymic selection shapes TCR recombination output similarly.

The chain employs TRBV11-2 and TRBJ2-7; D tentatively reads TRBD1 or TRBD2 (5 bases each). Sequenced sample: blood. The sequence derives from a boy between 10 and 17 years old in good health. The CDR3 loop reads CASSLAPGPPLEQYF. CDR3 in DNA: TGTGCCAGCAGCTTAGCCCCGGGACCCCCCCTCGAGCAGTACTTC.